This T cell receptor beta chain was identified during a study of shared clonotypes between healthy human individuals. Study-wide findings and caveats: Naive CD4 clonotype sharing across several donors was approximately 5%.

The CDR3 spans 14 residues. In germline, CDR1 is LGHNA, CDR2 YNFKEQ. Trimming cost V 2 bases and J 4 bases, with 9 bases left between them. The study separated CD4+ cells into CD45RA+ naive and CD45RA-negative memory subsets. About this clone: What it recognizes is unknown.

Produced via immunoSEQ multiplex PCR; TCRdb's table is partial and in-frame only. The sample lists under 1,100,000 clones; 70% to 80% were seen once. The sequence derives from a man between 18 and 29 years old in good health. Some clones in this sample may be carry-over from other donors' samples. Material for sequencing was memory CD4+ T cells from PBMCs. The subset denotes: CD45RA-negative fraction. This chain uses TRBV4-2 with TRBJ2-1; D is possibly TRBD2 (6 bases). CDR3 nucleotide sequence: TGTGCCAGCAGCCAAAGCGGGCTTTACAATGAGCAGTTCTTC. It is translated as CASSQSGLYNEQFF.